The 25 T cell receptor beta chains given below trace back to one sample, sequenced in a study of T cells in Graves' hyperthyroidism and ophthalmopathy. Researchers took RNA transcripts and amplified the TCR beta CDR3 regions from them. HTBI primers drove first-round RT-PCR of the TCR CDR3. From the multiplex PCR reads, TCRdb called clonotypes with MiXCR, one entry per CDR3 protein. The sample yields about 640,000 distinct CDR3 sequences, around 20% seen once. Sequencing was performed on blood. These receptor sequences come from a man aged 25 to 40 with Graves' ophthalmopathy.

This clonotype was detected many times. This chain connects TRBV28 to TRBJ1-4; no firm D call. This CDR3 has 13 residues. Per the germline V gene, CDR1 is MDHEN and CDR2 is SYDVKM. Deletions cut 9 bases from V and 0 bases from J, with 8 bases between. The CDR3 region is CASLSATNEKLFF. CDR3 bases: TGTGCCAGTCTGTCCGCAACTAATGAAAAACTGTTTTTT.

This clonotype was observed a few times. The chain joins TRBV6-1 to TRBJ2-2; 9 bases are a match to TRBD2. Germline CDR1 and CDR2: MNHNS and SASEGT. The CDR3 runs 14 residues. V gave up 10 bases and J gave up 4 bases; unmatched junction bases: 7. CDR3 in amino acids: CAILAGRSTGELFF. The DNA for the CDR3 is TGTGCCATCCTAGCGGGAAGGAGCACCGGGGAGCTGTTTTTT.

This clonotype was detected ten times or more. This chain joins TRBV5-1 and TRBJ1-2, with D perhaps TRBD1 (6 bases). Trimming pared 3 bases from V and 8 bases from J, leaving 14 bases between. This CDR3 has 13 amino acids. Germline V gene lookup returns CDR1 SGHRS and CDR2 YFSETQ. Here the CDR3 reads CASSSNREGGYTF. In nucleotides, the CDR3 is TGCGCCAGCAGCTCGAACAGGGAAGGAGGCTACACCTTC.

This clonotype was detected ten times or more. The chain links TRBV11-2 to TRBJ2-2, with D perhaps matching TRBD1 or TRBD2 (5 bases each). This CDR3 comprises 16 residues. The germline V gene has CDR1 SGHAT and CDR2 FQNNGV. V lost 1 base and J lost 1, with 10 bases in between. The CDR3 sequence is CASSLGGARNTGELFF. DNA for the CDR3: TGTGCCAGCAGCTTAGGAGGGGCTCGGAACACCGGGGAGCTGTTTTTT.

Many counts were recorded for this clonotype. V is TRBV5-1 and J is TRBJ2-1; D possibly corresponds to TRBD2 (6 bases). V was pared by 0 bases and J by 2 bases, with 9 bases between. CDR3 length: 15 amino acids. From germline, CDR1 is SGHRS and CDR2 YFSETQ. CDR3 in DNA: TGCGCCAGCAGCTTGGCTAGCGCAACCTACAATGAGCAGTTCTTC. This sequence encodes CASSLASATYNEQFF.

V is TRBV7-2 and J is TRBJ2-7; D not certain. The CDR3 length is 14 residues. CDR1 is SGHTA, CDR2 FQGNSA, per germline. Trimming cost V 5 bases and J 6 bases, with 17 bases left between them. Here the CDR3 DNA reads TGTGCCAGCAGCCTCCCCGCTCCAGGTCCCGAGCAGTACTTC. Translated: CASSLPAPGPEQYF.

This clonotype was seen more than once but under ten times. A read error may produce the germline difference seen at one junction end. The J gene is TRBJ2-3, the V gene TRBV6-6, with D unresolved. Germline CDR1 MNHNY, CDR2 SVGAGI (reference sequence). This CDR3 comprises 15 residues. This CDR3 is CASSYSNRDRDAQYF. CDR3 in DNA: TGTGCCAGCAGTTACTCGAATCGCGACCGAGATGCGCAGTATTTT.

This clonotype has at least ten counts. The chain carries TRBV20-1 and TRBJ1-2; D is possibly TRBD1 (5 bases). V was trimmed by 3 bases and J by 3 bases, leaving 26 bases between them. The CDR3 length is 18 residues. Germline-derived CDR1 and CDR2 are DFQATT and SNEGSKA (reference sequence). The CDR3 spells CSASERGEGRHVDYGYTF. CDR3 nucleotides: TGCAGTGCTAGCGAGCGGGGGGAGGGACGTCATGTAGACTATGGCTACACCTTC.

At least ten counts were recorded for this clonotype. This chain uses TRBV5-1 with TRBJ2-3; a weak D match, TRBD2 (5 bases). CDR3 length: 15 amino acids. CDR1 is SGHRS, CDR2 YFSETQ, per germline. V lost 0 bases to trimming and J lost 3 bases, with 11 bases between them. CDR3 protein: CASSLVGDPTDTQYF. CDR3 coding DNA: TGCGCCAGCAGCTTGGTGGGAGATCCTACAGATACGCAGTATTTT.

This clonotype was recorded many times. The CDR3 here is CASSLEVSGANVLTF. CDR3 in DNA: TGTGCCAGCAGCTTAGAGGTCTCTGGGGCCAACGTCCTGACTTTC. The chain employs TRBV11-2 and TRBJ2-6; D is uncertain. The germline V gene has CDR1 SGHAT and CDR2 FQNNGV. Between the trimmed V and J ends, which lost 0 bases and 0 bases, there was a span of 3 bases. This CDR3 has 15 amino acids.

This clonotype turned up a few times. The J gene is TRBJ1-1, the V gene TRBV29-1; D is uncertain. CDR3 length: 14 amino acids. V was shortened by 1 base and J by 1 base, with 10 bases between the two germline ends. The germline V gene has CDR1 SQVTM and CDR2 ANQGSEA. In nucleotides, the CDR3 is TGCAGCGTTGAAGTTACTGCGGGGAACACTGAAGCTTTCTTT. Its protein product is CSVEVTAGNTEAFF.

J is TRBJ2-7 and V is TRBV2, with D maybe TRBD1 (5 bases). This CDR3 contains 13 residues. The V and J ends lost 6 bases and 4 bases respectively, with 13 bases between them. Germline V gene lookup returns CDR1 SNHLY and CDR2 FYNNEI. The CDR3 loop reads CASSVDSDYEQYF. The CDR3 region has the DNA TGTGCCAGCAGCGTAGACAGTGATTACGAGCAGTACTTC.

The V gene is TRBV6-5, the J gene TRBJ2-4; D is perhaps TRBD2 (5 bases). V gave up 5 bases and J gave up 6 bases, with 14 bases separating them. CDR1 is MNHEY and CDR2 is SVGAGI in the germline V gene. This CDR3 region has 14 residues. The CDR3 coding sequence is TGTGCCAGCAGTCCCTCGGGCGAGGGAAACATTCAGTACTTC. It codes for CASSPSGEGNIQYF.

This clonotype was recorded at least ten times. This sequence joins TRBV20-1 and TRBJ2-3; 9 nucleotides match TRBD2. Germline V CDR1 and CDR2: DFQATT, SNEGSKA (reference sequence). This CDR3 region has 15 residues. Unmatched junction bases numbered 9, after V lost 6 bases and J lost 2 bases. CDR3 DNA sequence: TGCAGTGCCAGTCGACTAGCGGAAATCACAGATACGCAGTATTTT. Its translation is CSASRLAEITDTQYF.

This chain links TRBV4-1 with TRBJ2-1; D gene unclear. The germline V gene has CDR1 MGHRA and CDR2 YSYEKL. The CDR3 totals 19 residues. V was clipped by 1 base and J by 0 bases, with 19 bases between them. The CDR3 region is CASSQAVEAGGSSYNEQFF. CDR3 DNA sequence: TGCGCCAGCAGCCAAGCGGTCGAGGCAGGCGGATCCTCCTACAATGAGCAGTTCTTC.

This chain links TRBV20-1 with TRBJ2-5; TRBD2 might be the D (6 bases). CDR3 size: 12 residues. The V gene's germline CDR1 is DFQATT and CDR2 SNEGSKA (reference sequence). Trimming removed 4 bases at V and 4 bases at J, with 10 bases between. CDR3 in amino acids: CSANRGLETQYF. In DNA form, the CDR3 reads TGCAGTGCTAATCGGGGGTTAGAGACCCAGTACTTC.

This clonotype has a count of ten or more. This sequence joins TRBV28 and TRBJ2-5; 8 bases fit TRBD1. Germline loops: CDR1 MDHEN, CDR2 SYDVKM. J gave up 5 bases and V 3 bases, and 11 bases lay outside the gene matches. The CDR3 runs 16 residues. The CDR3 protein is CASSFVGQGMEETQYF. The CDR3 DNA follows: TGTGCCAGCAGTTTCGTCGGACAGGGTATGGAGGAGACCCAGTACTTC.

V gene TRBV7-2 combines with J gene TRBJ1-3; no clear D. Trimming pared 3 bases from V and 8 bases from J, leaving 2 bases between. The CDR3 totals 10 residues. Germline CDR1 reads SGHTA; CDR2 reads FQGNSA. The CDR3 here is CASSFYTIYF. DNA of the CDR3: TGTGCCAGCAGCTTCTACACCATATATTTT.

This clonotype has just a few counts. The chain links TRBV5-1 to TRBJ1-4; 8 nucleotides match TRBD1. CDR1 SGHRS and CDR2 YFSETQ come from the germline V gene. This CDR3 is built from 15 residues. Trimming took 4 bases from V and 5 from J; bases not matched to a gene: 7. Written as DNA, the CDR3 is TGCGCCAGCAGCGGGGGACAGGTCTTGAATGAAAAACTGTTTTTT. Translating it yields CASSGGQVLNEKLFF.

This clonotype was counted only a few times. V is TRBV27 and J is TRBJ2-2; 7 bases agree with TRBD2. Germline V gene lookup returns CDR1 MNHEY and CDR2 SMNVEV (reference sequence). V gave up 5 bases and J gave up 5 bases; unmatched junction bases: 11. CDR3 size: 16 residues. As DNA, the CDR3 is TGTGCCAGCAGTCATCCTAGCGGTTATTCGACCGGGGAGCTGTTTTTT. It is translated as CASSHPSGYSTGELFF.

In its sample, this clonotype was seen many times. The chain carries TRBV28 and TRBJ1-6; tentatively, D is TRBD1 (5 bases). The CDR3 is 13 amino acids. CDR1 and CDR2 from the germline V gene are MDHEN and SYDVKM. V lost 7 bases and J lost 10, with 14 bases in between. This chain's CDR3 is CASKGGADSPLHF. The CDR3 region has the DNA TGTGCCAGCAAAGGTGGGGCCGACTCACCCCTCCACTTT. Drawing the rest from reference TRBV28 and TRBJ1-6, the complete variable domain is DVKVTQSSRYLVKRTGEKVFLECVQDMDHENMFWYRQDPGLGLRLIYFSYDVKMKEKGDIPEGYSVSREKKERFSLILESASTNQTSMYLCASKGGADSPLHFGNGTRLTVT.

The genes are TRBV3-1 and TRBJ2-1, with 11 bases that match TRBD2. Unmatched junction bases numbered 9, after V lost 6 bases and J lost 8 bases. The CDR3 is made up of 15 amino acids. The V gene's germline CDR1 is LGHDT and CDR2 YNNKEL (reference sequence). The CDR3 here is CASSLRLAGSDEQFF. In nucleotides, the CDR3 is TGTGCCAGCAGTCTCAGACTAGCGGGAAGTGATGAGCAGTTCTTC.

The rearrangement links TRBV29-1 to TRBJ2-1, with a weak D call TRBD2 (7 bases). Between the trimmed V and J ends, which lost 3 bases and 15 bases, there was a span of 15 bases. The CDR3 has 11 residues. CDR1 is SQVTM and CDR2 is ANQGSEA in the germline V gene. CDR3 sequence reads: CSVEVGGAVFF. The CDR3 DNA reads TGCAGCGTTGAGGTTGGGGGGGCCGTGTTCTTC.

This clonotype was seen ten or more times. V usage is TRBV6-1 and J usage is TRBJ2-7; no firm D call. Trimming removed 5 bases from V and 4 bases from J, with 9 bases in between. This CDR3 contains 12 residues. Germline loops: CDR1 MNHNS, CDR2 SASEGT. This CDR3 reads CASSSSRYEQYF. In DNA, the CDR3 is TGTGCCAGCAGTTCCAGTCGTTACGAGCAGTACTTC.

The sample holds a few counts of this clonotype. The CDR3 DNA is TGTGCCAGCAGCTCGACGGTTAACTATGGCTACACCTTC. Translation gives CASSSTVNYGYTF. The chain is built from TRBV5-6 and TRBJ1-2; D call uncertain. Germline V gene sequence: CDR1 SGHDT, CDR2 YYEEEE. V was pared by 3 bases and J by 1 base, with 7 bases between. The length of the CDR3 is 13 residues.